What follows describes a single T cell receptor beta chain. As yet, its antigen is unknown. The sample belongs to a study of OX40 agonist ivuxolimab in advanced cancers. Study-wide background: Patients were infused with ivuxolimab every 2 weeks at 0.01 to 10 mg/kg. Aged roughly 23 to 79 with a mean of about 63 years, they were less than 90% male. Study-level results: There was clonal expansion of CD4+ and CD8+ blood T cells by week 6 at 0.1 to 3.0 mg/kg. The study found that CD8+ T cells averaged more expanded clones than CD4+.

The table came from immunoSEQ multiplex PCR; TCRdb's copy has only in-frame clones and leaves some out. The table has 30,000 to 40,000 clones, roughly 87% seen once; the top ten hold roughly 9.1%. The junction had 6 bases not matched to a gene; V was cut back by 1 base and J by 7 bases. Germline V CDR1 and CDR2: MGHDK, SYGVNS. This CDR3 has 15 residues. V gene TRBV25-1 combines with J gene TRBJ1-1, with TRBD1 identical over 10 bases. This clonotype originated in an adult with an advanced solid tumor such as melanoma, head and neck, liver or kidney cancer. The specimen comprised CD4+ or CD8+ T cells sorted from blood, sampled in a trial of the OX40 agonist ivuxolimab. DNA of the CDR3: TGTGCCAGCAGTGAATTAGGGACAGGGGCCATTGAAGCTTTCTTT. The encoded protein is CASSELGTGAIEAFF. The variable domain in full, completed from reference TRBV25-1 and TRBJ1-1, reads EADIYQTPRYLVIGTGKKITLECSQTMGHDKMYWYQQDPGMELHLIHYSYGVNSTEKGDLSSESTVSRIRTEHFPLTLESARPSHTSQYLCASSELGTGAIEAFFGQGTRLTVV.